Listed below are T cell receptor beta chains from one sample, sequenced in a study of control samples from healthy donors and cancer patients. Some clones are missing from TCRdb's copy, which holds only in-frame ones; the method was immunoSEQ multiplex PCR. This table holds approximately 150,000 clones, around 96% found once. Sequenced input: blood. The source is a woman in her 30s in good health. Both conserved end residues are part of each CDR3. The D gene is left open where the match is weak. Where a row states a size, it is once, few, many or the class of an expanded clone; other rows omit it.

abundance: -; d_gene: -; j_gene: TRBJ1-5; v_gene: TRBV6-6; CDR3nt: TGTGCCAGCAGCCGAAGGGGGACTCAAGATAGCAATCAGCCCCAGCATTTT; CDR3aa: CASSRRGTQDSNQPQHF
abundance: -; d_gene: -; j_gene: TRBJ1-2; v_gene: TRBV5-8; CDR3nt: TGTGCCAGCAGCTTGGAGGCAGGCATAGGCTATGGCTACACCTTC; CDR3aa: CASSLEAGIGYGYTF
abundance: -; d_gene: -; j_gene: TRBJ1-1; v_gene: TRBV5-1; CDR3nt: TGCGCCAGCAGCTTGGCCGCCAGCTTGAACACTGAAGCTTTCTTT; CDR3aa: CASSLAASLNTEAFF
abundance: -; d_gene: -; j_gene: TRBJ2-3; v_gene: TRBV28; CDR3nt: TGTGCCAGCAGTCCCCCAGGGGTTGGCTCAGATACGCAGTATTTT; CDR3aa: CASSPPGVGSDTQYF
abundance: -; d_gene: -; j_gene: TRBJ1-2; v_gene: TRBV14; CDR3nt: TGTGCCAGCAGCAAGTCCTCGTCCCCCAACTATGGCTACACCTTC; CDR3aa: CASSKSSSPNYGYTF
abundance: -; d_gene: -; j_gene: TRBJ1-1; v_gene: TRBV18; CDR3nt: TGTGCCAGCTCACCACTCGCGGGGACGATGAACACTGAAGCTTTCTTT; CDR3aa: CASSPLAGTMNTEAFF
abundance: -; d_gene: -; j_gene: TRBJ1-1; v_gene: TRBV7-9; CDR3nt: TGTGCCAGCAGCCTAGACCACACTGAAGCTTTCTTT; CDR3aa: CASSLDHTEAFF
abundance: -; d_gene: -; j_gene: TRBJ2-7; v_gene: TRBV19; CDR3nt: TGTGCCAGTAGTATAGCCGTAAGCGGAGGGGAAGGTTACGAGCAGTACTTC; CDR3aa: CASSIAVSGGEGYEQYF
abundance: -; d_gene: -; j_gene: TRBJ2-7; v_gene: TRBV2; CDR3nt: TGTGCCAGCAGTGAAGTTAGCGAGCAGTACTTC; CDR3aa: CASSEVSEQYF
abundance: -; d_gene: TRBD1; j_gene: TRBJ2-2; v_gene: TRBV5-1; CDR3nt: TGCGCCAGCAGCCAAGGGACAGGGTACGTCACCGGGGAGCTGTTTTTT; CDR3aa: CASSQGTGYVTGELFF
abundance: -; d_gene: -; j_gene: TRBJ2-3; v_gene: TRBV27; CDR3nt: TGTGCCAGTTCTGCGGGGTACGGCACAGATACGCAGTATTTT; CDR3aa: CASSAGYGTDTQYF
abundance: -; d_gene: TRBD1; j_gene: TRBJ1-5; v_gene: TRBV18; CDR3nt: TGTGCCAGCTCATCAGGACAGGGAGGGCATCAGCCCCAGCATTTT; CDR3aa: CASSSGQGGHQPQHF
abundance: -; d_gene: -; j_gene: TRBJ1-5; v_gene: TRBV7-2; CDR3nt: TGTGCCAGCACCCTGATCGGACAAAATCAGCCCCAGCATTTT; CDR3aa: CASTLIGQNQPQHF
abundance: -; d_gene: TRBD1; j_gene: TRBJ2-2; v_gene: TRBV14; CDR3nt: TGTGCCAGCAGCCGAAGGACAGGGGGTACCGGGGAGCTGTTTTTT; CDR3aa: CASSRRTGGTGELFF
abundance: -; d_gene: TRBD1; j_gene: TRBJ2-7; v_gene: TRBV4-1; CDR3nt: TGCGCCAGCAGCCACGGGGGACAGGGCAACGAGCAGTACTTC; CDR3aa: CASSHGGQGNEQYF
abundance: -; d_gene: -; j_gene: TRBJ2-2; v_gene: TRBV24-1; CDR3nt: TGTGCCACCAGGGGGTACACCGGGGAGCTGTTTTTT; CDR3aa: CATRGYTGELFF
abundance: -; d_gene: -; j_gene: TRBJ2-2; v_gene: TRBV10-2; CDR3nt: TGCGCCAGCAGTGAGATAGGTCCTAACACCGGGGAGCTGTTTTTT; CDR3aa: CASSEIGPNTGELFF
abundance: -; d_gene: -; j_gene: TRBJ1-1; v_gene: TRBV7-9; CDR3nt: TGTGCCAGCAGCTTAGGGTTGGGAAGCACTGAAGCTTTCTTT; CDR3aa: CASSLGLGSTEAFF
abundance: -; d_gene: -; j_gene: TRBJ1-1; v_gene: TRBV29-1; CDR3nt: TGCAGCGTTGATGGCAGGGCTGAAGCTTTCTTT; CDR3aa: CSVDGRAEAFF
abundance: -; d_gene: -; j_gene: TRBJ1-2; v_gene: TRBV7-9; CDR3nt: TGTGCCAGCAGCTTGGCCCGGGACACGAGAAGATATGGCTACACCTTC; CDR3aa: CASSLARDTRRYGYTF
abundance: once; d_gene: -; j_gene: TRBJ2-3; v_gene: TRBV5-1; CDR3nt: TGCGCCAGCAGCTTGGAAATATTGGATACGCAGTATTTT; CDR3aa: CASSLEILDTQYF
abundance: -; d_gene: -; j_gene: TRBJ2-2; v_gene: TRBV10-3; CDR3nt: TGTGCCATCAGTGATTCTTCGCACACCGGGGAGCTGTTTTTT; CDR3aa: CAISDSSHTGELFF
abundance: -; d_gene: -; j_gene: TRBJ1-1; v_gene: TRBV19; CDR3nt: TGTGCCACCATAGTCGGGGGCGCGGGCACTGAAGCTTTCTTT; CDR3aa: CATIVGGAGTEAFF
abundance: few; d_gene: TRBD2; j_gene: TRBJ2-3; v_gene: TRBV15; CDR3nt: TGTGCCACCAGCAGCCTAGCGGGGAATACAGATACGCAGTATTTT; CDR3aa: CATSSLAGNTDTQYF
abundance: -; d_gene: TRBD2; j_gene: TRBJ2-5; v_gene: TRBV9; CDR3nt: TGTGCCAGCAGCCTAGGACTAGCGGGGGGGGAGACCCAGTACTTC; CDR3aa: CASSLGLAGGETQYF
abundance: -; d_gene: -; j_gene: TRBJ2-3; v_gene: TRBV2; CDR3nt: TGTGCCAGCAGTGTAGACAGCCCCTTCACAGATACGCAGTATTTT; CDR3aa: CASSVDSPFTDTQYF
abundance: -; d_gene: -; j_gene: TRBJ2-2; v_gene: TRBV6-5; CDR3nt: TGTGCCAGCAGCCTCCTTGGGGCCGGGGAGCTGTTTTTT; CDR3aa: CASSLLGAGELFF
abundance: -; d_gene: -; j_gene: TRBJ1-4; v_gene: TRBV28; CDR3nt: TGTGCCAGCAGTTCAAAAAGACTGTTTTTT; CDR3aa: CASSSKRLFF
abundance: -; d_gene: -; j_gene: TRBJ1-5; v_gene: TRBV6-6; CDR3nt: TGTGCCAGCAGTTGGGGGGGGTCTGACAATCAGCCCCAGCATTTT; CDR3aa: CASSWGGSDNQPQHF
abundance: -; d_gene: TRBD1; j_gene: TRBJ2-7; v_gene: TRBV11-2; CDR3nt: TGTGCCAGCAGCTTACCCCCGACAGGGGGGTACTTC; CDR3aa: CASSLPPTGGYF
abundance: -; d_gene: -; j_gene: TRBJ1-2; v_gene: TRBV9; CDR3nt: TGTGCCAGCAGCGTAGGCGGGAGCCGCGATGGCTACACCTTC; CDR3aa: CASSVGGSRDGYTF
abundance: -; d_gene: TRBD1; j_gene: TRBJ2-2; v_gene: TRBV4-1; CDR3nt: TGCGCCAGCAGCCCTATCGGGACAGGCGACACCGGGGAGCTGTTTTTT; CDR3aa: CASSPIGTGDTGELFF
abundance: -; d_gene: TRBD1; j_gene: TRBJ1-4; v_gene: TRBV6-5; CDR3nt: TGTGCCAGCAGGCTTCAGGGGGCAGGGGAAAAACTGTTTTTT; CDR3aa: CASRLQGAGEKLFF
abundance: -; d_gene: TRBD2; j_gene: TRBJ2-3; v_gene: TRBV14; CDR3nt: TGTGCCAGCAGCCAAGTGTTTCTAGCGGGAGCGTCAGATACGCAGTATTTT; CDR3aa: CASSQVFLAGASDTQYF
abundance: -; d_gene: -; j_gene: TRBJ2-1; v_gene: TRBV4-1; CDR3nt: TGCGCCAGCAGCCGGACGATGATAGCTAGCGACCCTGAGCAGTTCTTC; CDR3aa: CASSRTMIASDPEQFF
abundance: -; d_gene: TRBD1; j_gene: TRBJ1-5; v_gene: TRBV7-2; CDR3nt: TGTGCCAGCAGCGCCGGGACAGGCCCCCAATGGCCCCAGCATTTT; CDR3aa: CASSAGTGPQWPQHF
abundance: -; d_gene: -; j_gene: TRBJ1-1; v_gene: TRBV28; CDR3nt: TGTGCCAGCAGTTTCCCCCGACATATGAACACTGAAGCTTTCTTT; CDR3aa: CASSFPRHMNTEAFF
abundance: -; d_gene: -; j_gene: TRBJ2-6; v_gene: TRBV2; CDR3nt: TGTGCCAGCAGCGGGGTATCTGGGGCCAACGTCCTGACTTTC; CDR3aa: CASSGVSGANVLTF
abundance: -; d_gene: -; j_gene: TRBJ2-7; v_gene: TRBV5-4; CDR3nt: TGTGCCAGCAGCTGGGGCAGACAGGCGGGAGTTTTCGAGCAGTACTTC; CDR3aa: CASSWGRQAGVFEQYF
abundance: -; d_gene: -; j_gene: TRBJ1-2; v_gene: TRBV27; CDR3nt: TGTGCCAGCAGATATCAGGGAAACTATGGCTACACCTTC; CDR3aa: CASRYQGNYGYTF
abundance: -; d_gene: -; j_gene: TRBJ1-5; v_gene: TRBV30; CDR3nt: TGTGCCTGGAGAGGGCAGGGCAATCAGCCCCAGCATTTT; CDR3aa: CAWRGQGNQPQHF
abundance: -; d_gene: TRBD1; j_gene: TRBJ2-7; v_gene: TRBV23-1; CDR3nt: TGCGCCAGCAGTCAATCCGGGACAGGGGGCGTCACGGTAGGCGAGCAGTACTTC; CDR3aa: CASSQSGTGGVTVGEQYF
abundance: -; d_gene: TRBD1; j_gene: TRBJ2-7; v_gene: TRBV19; CDR3nt: TGTGCCAGTAGTAGCTCCCACAGGGGCGCCTTCTACGAGCAGTACTTC; CDR3aa: CASSSSHRGAFYEQYF
abundance: once; d_gene: -; j_gene: TRBJ2-1; v_gene: TRBV7-9; CDR3nt: TGTGCCAGCAGCCCCGACAGGCCCCTGAGCTCCTACAATGAGCAGTTCTTC; CDR3aa: CASSPDRPLSSYNEQFF
abundance: -; d_gene: -; j_gene: TRBJ2-5; v_gene: TRBV9; CDR3nt: TGTGCCAGCAGCGTTCAGACAGCGACTGGGGAGACCCAGTACTTC; CDR3aa: CASSVQTATGETQYF
abundance: -; d_gene: -; j_gene: TRBJ1-1; v_gene: TRBV6-2/TRBV6-3; CDR3nt: TGTGCCAGCAGTCTCAAGGGCTACACTGAAGCTTTCTTT; CDR3aa: CASSLKGYTEAFF
abundance: -; d_gene: -; j_gene: TRBJ1-1; v_gene: TRBV19; CDR3nt: TGTGCCAGTCGGAATTGGGCCCGGGGGACCCACACTGAAGCTTTCTTT; CDR3aa: CASRNWARGTHTEAFF
abundance: -; d_gene: -; j_gene: TRBJ2-2; v_gene: TRBV27; CDR3nt: TGTGCCAGCAGTCCAGCCCCACACAGGGTGCGGACCGGGGAGCTGTTTTTT; CDR3aa: CASSPAPHRVRTGELFF
abundance: -; d_gene: -; j_gene: TRBJ1-5; v_gene: TRBV28; CDR3nt: TGTGCCAGCAAAGAAACAGGGACCAGCAATCAGCCCCAGCATTTT; CDR3aa: CASKETGTSNQPQHF
abundance: -; d_gene: TRBD1; j_gene: TRBJ2-1; v_gene: TRBV3-1/TRBV3-2; CDR3nt: TGTGCCAGCAGCCCGGACAGGGGTACCTACAATGAGCAGTTCTTC; CDR3aa: CASSPDRGTYNEQFF
abundance: -; d_gene: TRBD1; j_gene: TRBJ1-4; v_gene: TRBV9; CDR3nt: TGTGCCAGCAGTCTAACAGGGGATAATGAAAAACTGTTTTTT; CDR3aa: CASSLTGDNEKLFF
abundance: -; d_gene: -; j_gene: TRBJ2-3; v_gene: TRBV29-1; CDR3nt: TGCAGCGTTGAATGGTCCCTTGGCACAGATACGCAGTATTTT; CDR3aa: CSVEWSLGTDTQYF
abundance: -; d_gene: -; j_gene: TRBJ2-4; v_gene: TRBV7-9; CDR3nt: TGTGCCAGCAGCTTAGGTCCCATAGGGAGGGCCAAAAACATTCAGTACTTC; CDR3aa: CASSLGPIGRAKNIQYF
abundance: -; d_gene: -; j_gene: TRBJ2-2; v_gene: TRBV19; CDR3nt: TGTGCCAGTAGTAGAGGGAGGCCAAACACCGGGGAGCTGTTTTTT; CDR3aa: CASSRGRPNTGELFF